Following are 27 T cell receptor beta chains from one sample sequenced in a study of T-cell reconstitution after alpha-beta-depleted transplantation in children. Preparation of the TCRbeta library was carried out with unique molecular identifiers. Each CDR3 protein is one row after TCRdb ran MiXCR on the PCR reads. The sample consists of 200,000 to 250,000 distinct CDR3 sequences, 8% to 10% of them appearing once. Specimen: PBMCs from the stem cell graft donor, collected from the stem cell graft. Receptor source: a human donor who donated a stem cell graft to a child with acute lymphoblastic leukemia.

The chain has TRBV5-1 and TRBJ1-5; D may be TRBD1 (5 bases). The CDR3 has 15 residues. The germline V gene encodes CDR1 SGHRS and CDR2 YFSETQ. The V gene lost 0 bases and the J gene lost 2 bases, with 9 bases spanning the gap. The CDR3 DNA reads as TGCGCCAGCAGCTTGGCTGGGGCGGGCAATCAGCCCCAGCATTTT. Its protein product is CASSLAGAGNQPQHF.

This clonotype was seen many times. DNA for the CDR3: TGTGCCAGCAGCTTAGGGGGCGCGGGGGGCCAGAGTAATGAGCAGTTCTTC. Protein product: CASSLGGAGGQSNEQFF. The chain links TRBV7-2 to TRBJ2-1, with 8 bases fitting TRBD2. Germline CDR1 is SGHTA and CDR2 is FQGNSA. The trim removed 1 base at V and 7 bases at J, leaving 12 bases unmatched. The CDR3 runs to 17 residues.

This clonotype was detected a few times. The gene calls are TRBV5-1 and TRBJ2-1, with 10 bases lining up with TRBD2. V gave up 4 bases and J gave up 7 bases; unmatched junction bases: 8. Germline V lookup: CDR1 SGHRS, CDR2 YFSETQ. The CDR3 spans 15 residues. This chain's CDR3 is CASSPSGGAENEQFF. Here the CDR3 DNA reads TGCGCCAGCAGCCCGAGCGGGGGGGCCGAGAATGAGCAGTTCTTC.

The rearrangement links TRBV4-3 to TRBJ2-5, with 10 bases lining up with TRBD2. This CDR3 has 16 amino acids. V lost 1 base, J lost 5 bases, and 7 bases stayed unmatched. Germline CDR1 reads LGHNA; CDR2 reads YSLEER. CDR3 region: CASSQGTSGERETQYF. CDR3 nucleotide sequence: TGCGCCAGCAGCCAAGGCACTAGCGGGGAGCGGGAGACCCAGTACTTC.

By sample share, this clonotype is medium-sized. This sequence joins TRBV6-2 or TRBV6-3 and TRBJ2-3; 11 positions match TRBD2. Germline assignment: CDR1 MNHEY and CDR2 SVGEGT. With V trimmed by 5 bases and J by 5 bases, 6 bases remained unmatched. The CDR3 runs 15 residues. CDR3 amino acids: CASSATSGEGDTQYF. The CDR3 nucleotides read TGTGCCAGCAGTGCGACTAGCGGGGAAGGAGATACGCAGTATTTT.

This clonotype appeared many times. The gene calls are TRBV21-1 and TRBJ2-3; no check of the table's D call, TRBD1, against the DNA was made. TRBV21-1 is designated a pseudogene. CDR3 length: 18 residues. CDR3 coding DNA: TGTGCCAGCAGCAATAAGGAGCCGGGACAGGGATTTTCAGATACGCAGTATTTT. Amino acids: CASSNKEPGQGFSDTQYF.

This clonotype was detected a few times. The CDR3 nucleotides are TGTGCCAGTGACAGGGCTAGCAATCAGCCCCAGCATTTT. It is translated as CASDRASNQPQHF. The chain has TRBV6-2 or TRBV6-3 and TRBJ1-5; 7 bases are a match to TRBD1. With V trimmed by 9 bases and J by 0 bases, 2 bases remained unmatched. This CDR3 has 13 amino acids. The germline V gene encodes CDR1 MNHEY and CDR2 SVGEGT.

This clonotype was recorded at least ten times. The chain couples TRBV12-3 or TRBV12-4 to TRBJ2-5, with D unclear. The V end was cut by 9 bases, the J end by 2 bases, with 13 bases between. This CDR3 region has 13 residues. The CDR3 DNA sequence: TGTGCCAGTCCCGGCCAACAGCAAGAGACCCAGTACTTC. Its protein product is CASPGQQQETQYF.

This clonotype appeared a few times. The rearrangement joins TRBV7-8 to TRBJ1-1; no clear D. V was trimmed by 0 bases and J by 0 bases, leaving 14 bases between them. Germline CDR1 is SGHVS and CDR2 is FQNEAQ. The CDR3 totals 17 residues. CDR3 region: CASSLAVTRTMNTEAFF. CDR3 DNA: TGTGCCAGCAGCTTAGCTGTGACACGCACTATGAACACTGAAGCTTTCTTT.

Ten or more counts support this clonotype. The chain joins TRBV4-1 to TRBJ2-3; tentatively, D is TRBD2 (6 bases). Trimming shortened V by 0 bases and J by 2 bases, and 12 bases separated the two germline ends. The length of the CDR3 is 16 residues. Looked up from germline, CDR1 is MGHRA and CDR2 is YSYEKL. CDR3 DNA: TGCGCCAGCAGCCAAGATCGGGGGTCGGTCACAGATACGCAGTATTTT. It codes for CASSQDRGSVTDTQYF.

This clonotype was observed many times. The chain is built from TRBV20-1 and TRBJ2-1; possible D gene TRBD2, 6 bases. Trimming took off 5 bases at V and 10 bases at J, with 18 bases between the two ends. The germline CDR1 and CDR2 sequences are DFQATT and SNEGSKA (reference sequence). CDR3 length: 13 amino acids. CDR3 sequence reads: CSAPWTGRREQFF. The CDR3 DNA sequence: TGCAGTGCTCCCTGGACGGGGAGGAGGGAGCAGTTCTTC.

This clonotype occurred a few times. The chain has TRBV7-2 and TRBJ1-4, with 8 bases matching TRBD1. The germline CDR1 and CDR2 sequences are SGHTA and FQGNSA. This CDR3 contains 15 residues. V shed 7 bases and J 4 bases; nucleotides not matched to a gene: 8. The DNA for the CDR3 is TGTGCCAGCACCAGCCAGGGGGCCCTTAATGAAAAACTGTTTTTT. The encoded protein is CASTSQGALNEKLFF.

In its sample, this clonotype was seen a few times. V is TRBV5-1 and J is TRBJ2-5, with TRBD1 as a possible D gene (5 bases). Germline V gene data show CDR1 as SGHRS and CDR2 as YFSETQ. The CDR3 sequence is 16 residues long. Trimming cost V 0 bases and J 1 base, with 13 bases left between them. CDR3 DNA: TGCGCCAGCAGCTTGGGGTGGTCGGACATCCAAGAGACCCAGTACTTC. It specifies CASSLGWSDIQETQYF.

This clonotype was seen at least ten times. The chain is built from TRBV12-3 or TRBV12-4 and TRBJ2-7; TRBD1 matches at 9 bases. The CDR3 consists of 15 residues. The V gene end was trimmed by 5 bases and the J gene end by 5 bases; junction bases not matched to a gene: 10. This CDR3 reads CASSPQGQGRDEQYF. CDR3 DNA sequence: TGTGCCAGCAGTCCACAGGGACAGGGTAGGGACGAGCAGTACTTC.

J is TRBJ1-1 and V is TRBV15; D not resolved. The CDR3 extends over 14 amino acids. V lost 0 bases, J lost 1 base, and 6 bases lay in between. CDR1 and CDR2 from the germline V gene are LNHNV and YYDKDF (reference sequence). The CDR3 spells CATSRDHRNTEAFF. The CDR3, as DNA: TGTGCCACCAGCAGAGATCACAGGAACACTGAAGCTTTCTTT.

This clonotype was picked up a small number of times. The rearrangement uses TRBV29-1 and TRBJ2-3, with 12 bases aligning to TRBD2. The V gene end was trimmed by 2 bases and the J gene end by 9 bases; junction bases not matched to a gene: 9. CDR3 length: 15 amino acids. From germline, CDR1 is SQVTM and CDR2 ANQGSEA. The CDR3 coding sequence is TGCAGCGTTGAACGGGCTAGCGGGGGGGCTGAGACGCAGTATTTT. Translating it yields CSVERASGGAETQYF.

CDR3 residues: CASRWTSGEAEQFF. CDR3 nucleotides: TGCGCCAGCAGGTGGACTAGCGGGGAGGCTGAGCAGTTCTTC. V usage is TRBV5-1 and J usage is TRBJ2-1; 12 bases map to TRBD2. The CDR3 loop spans 14 amino acids. Trimming took 5 bases from V and 9 from J; bases not matched to a gene: 6. Germline CDR1 and CDR2: SGHRS and YFSETQ. Full variable domain (remainder filled in from reference TRBV5-1 and TRBJ2-1): KAGVTQTPRYLIKTRGQQVTLSCSPISGHRSVSWYQQTPGQGLQFLFEYFSETQRNKGNFPGRFSGRQFSNSRSEMNVSTLELGDSALYLCASRWTSGEAEQFFGPGTRLTVL.

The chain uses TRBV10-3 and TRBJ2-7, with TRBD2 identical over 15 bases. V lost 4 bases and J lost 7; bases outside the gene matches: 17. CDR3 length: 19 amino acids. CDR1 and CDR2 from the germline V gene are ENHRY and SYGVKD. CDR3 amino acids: CAISGEGLAGGTLALEQYF. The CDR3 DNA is TGTGCCATCAGTGGAGAGGGACTAGCGGGGGGAACACTTGCATTGGAGCAGTACTTC.

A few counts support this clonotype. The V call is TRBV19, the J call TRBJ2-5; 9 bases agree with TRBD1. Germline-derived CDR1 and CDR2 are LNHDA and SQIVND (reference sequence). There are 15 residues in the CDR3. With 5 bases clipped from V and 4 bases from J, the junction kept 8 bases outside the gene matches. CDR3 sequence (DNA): TGTGCCAGTAGTGACCAGGGACAGGGCCCAGAGACCCAGTACTTC. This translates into CASSDQGQGPETQYF.

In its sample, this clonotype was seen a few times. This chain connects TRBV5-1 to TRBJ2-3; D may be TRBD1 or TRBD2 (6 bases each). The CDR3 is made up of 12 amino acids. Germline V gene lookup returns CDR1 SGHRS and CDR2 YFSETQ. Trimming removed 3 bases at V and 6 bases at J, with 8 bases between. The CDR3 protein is CASSSGADTQYF. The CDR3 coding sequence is TGCGCCAGCAGCTCGGGGGCGGATACGCAGTATTTT.

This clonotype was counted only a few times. This CDR3 is CASSSPGLLEKLFF. The CDR3 DNA is TGTGCCAGCAGCTCCCCGGGACTTTTGGAAAAACTGTTTTTT. This sequence joins TRBV5-8 and TRBJ1-4; D is perhaps TRBD1 (5 bases). The V end was cut by 3 bases, the J end by 8 bases, with 14 bases between. The CDR3 loop spans 14 amino acids. Germline V CDR1 and CDR2: SGHTS, YDEGEE.

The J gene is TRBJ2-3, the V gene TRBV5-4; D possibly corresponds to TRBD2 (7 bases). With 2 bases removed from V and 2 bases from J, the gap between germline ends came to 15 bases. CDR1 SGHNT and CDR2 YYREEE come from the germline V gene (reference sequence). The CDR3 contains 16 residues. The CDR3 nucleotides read TGTGCCAGCAGCTTCCCCGGGGGGCAGGACACAGATACGCAGTATTTT. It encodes CASSFPGGQDTDTQYF.

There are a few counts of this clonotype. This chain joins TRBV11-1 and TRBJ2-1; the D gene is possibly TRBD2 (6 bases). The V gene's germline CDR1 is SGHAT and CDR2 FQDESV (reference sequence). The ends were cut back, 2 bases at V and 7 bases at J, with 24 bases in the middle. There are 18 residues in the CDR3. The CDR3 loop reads CASSLPGGGGFSANEQFF. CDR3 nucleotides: TGTGCCAGCAGCTTACCCGGTGGGGGAGGTTTTTCGGCTAATGAGCAGTTCTTC.

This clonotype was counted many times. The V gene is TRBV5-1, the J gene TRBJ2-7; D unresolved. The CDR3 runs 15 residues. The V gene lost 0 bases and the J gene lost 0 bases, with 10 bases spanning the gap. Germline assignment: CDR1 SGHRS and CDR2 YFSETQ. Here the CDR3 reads CASSLADSSSYEQYF. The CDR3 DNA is TGCGCCAGCAGCTTGGCAGATTCGAGCTCCTACGAGCAGTACTTC.

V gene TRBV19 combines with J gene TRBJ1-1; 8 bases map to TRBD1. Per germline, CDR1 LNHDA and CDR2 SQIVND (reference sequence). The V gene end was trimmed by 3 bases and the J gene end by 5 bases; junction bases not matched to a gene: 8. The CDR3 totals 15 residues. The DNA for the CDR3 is TGTGCCAGTAGTATGGTTACAGGGGGTTTTACTGAAGCTTTCTTT. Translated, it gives CASSMVTGGFTEAFF.

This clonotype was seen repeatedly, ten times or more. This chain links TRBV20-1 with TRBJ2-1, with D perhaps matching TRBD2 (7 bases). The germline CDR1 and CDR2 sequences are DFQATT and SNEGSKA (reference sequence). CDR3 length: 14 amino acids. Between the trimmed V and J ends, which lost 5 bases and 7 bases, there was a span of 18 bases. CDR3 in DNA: TGCAGTGCTGGGTATTGGGGGGGGCGGAATGAGCAGTTCTTC. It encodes CSAGYWGGRNEQFF.

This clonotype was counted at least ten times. DNA of the CDR3: TGCGCCAGCAGCTTGGGAGGTTGGGACGGCCTCAAAAACATTCAGTACTTC. This codes for CASSLGGWDGLKNIQYF. The chain carries TRBV5-1 and TRBJ2-4; D possibly matches TRBD1 or TRBD2 (5 bases each). Trimming cost V 0 bases and J 3 bases, with 16 bases left between them. Germline V CDR1 and CDR2: SGHRS, YFSETQ. CDR3 length: 17 residues.